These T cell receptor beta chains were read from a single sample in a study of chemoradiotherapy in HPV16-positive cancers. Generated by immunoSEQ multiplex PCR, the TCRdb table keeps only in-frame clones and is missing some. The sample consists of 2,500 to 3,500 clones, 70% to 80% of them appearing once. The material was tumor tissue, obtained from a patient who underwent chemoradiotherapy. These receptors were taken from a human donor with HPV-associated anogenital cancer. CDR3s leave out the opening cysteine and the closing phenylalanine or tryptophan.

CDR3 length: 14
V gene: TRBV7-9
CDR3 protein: ASSLTGRRDSYGYT

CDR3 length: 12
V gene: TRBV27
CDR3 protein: ASSLYRKNNEQF

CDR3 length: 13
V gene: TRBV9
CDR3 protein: ASSVTGNSYNEQF

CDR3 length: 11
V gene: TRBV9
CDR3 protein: ASSFGTHNEQF

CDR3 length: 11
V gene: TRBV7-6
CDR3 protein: ASSLALNLKLF

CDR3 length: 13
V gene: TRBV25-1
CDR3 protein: ASSDTGTGNEKLF

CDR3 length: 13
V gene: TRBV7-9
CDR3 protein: ASSPTGTHPYEQY

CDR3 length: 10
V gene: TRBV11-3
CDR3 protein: ASSSLPGELF

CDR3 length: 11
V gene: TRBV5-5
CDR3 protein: ASSLDLGDTQY

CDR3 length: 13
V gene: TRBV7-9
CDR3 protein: ASSLEGGPADTQY

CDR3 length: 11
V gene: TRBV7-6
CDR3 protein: ASSFNGNTEAF

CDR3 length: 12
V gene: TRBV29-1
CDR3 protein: SAGGHPRQETQY

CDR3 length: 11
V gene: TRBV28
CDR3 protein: ASSARGWNEQF

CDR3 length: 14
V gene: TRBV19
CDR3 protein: ASSIRGWGREDGYT

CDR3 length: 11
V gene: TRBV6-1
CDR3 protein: ASIRTGNTEAF